The present T cell receptor (beta chain) was sequenced within a study of post-analysis software for immune sequencing data (dated by TCRdb to between 2014 and 2016). Study-level background: Disease courses on record covered relapsing-remitting, secondary progressive and progressive-relapsing multiple sclerosis, though some patients had no subtype annotation. The patient repertoires were compared against more than 10 previously published healthy control repertoires obtained from donors aged about 6 to 28 years. A subset of samples was prepared in parallel using single-end sample barcoding, then pooled and co-amplified after Illumina adapter ligation. Results and caveats for the whole study, not just this receptor: When samples were clustered directly using the F measure, samples prepared in the same batch co-clustered strongly, which prompted a batch-effect correction. Patients showed significantly higher frequencies than controls for a handful of TRBV segments, among them TRBV5-6, TRBV5-1 and TRBV20-1. The control group was slightly older than the multiple sclerosis patient group. Normalized Chao1 diversity was significantly lower in multiple sclerosis patients than controls, suggesting substantial peripheral T-cell clonal expansion.

Looking up the germline V gene (reference sequence) yields CDR1 DFQATT and CDR2 SNEGSKA. From its cysteine to its phenylalanine, the CDR3 spans 12 amino acids. Only CDR3 DNA remains: 36 bases, in frame from the first base. V and J are truncated by 5 bases and 4 bases respectively, leaving an intervening sequence of 10 bases. There are a few counts of this clonotype. Which antigen it targets is not known. Base qualities are not provided; no much larger clone lies one nucleotide away. To demonstrate the VDJtools post-analysis software, the study profiled TCR beta repertoires from the peripheral blood of about 13 young patients with multiple sclerosis. The patients with multiple sclerosis were children and adolescents between about 6 and 16 years of age. Libraries were prepared through PCR. The run used an Illumina HiSeq 2500. To reduce PCR and sequencing biases, unique molecular identifiers were built into the TCR beta cDNA libraries. About 500,000 cDNA molecules were obtained for every 1 to 10 million input T cells, so each molecule roughly corresponded to one T cell. The patient libraries were prepared and sequenced with the same protocol used for the earlier healthy control dataset. Samples belonging to the same batch were prepared together, multiplexed and sequenced on a shared HiSeq lane. The study's processing was this. Raw barcoded reads were processed with MIGEC, discarding single-read molecular identifier groups before consensus assembly and CDR3 extraction. Clonotype tables were post-analysed with VDJtools, normalizing diversity by down-sampling all datasets to the smallest sample size. In repertoire overlap clustering, CDR3 amino acid sequences, but not nucleotide sequences, were matched to correct batch-related cross-sample contamination. TCRdb reran the public reads through fastp at Q25 and MiXCR, keeping productive beta chains. Merged by CDR3 protein, the rows form single entries marked with the most common genes and DNA. The V and J calls reflect TCRdb's pipeline rather than the authors' work. This sample lists under 900,000 distinct CDR3 sequences; about 57% were detected once. The top ten clones comprise approximately 4.2% of the sample.

This TCR was recovered from a girl between 5 and 17 years old with multiple sclerosis. Sequencing was performed on blood. The sequence links TRBV20-1 to TRBJ2-3; no confident D gene assignment can be made. Here is the DNA: TGCAGTGCTGGTGGGTCGGCAGATACGCAGTATTTT. This encodes CSAGGSADTQYF.